Presented here are 4 T cell receptor beta chains from one specimen sequenced in a study of blood T cell repertoires in COVID-19 (dated by TCRdb to the early 2020s). Library preparation was by the immunoSEQ multiplex PCR assay. Entries here come from immuneACCESS through TCRdb and include only in-frame sequences with V and J called. Some clones fail to appear in such tables; in the studies checked, an unresolved V gene covers under half of the shortfall, and the cause of the remainder is unknown. The sample table lists some 170,000 clones, 80% to 90% of them with a count of one. Jointly, the top ten make up roughly 11% of the sample. The sequenced sample consisted of peripheral blood. The source of these receptors is a human donor in a cohort sampled during active COVID-19.

The chain joins TRBV18 to TRBJ2-1; TRBD2 matches 10 bases. This CDR3 has 16 residues. Trimming removed 3 bases from V and 6 bases from J; junction bases left unmatched: 8. Germline lookup yields CDR1 KGHSH and CDR2 LQKENI. The DNA for the CDR3 is TGTGCCAGCTCACCGAACGGGCTAGCGGGAGCCAATGAGCAGTTCTTC. This codes for CASSPNGLAGANEQFF.

The chain recombines TRBV30 with TRBJ1-4; D not resolved. Germline CDR1 GTSNPN, CDR2 SVGIG (reference sequence). The CDR3 is 13 amino acids. The V and J ends lost 0 bases and 8 bases respectively, with 10 bases between them. Written as DNA, the CDR3 is TGTGCCTGGAGTGTACAACTAGGGGAAAAACTGTTTTTT. Its protein is CAWSVQLGEKLFF.

This clone was counted ten times or more. V is TRBV19 and J is TRBJ1-2; the match to TRBD1 covers 7 bases. Germline CDR1 is LNHDA and CDR2 is SQIVND (reference sequence). J gave up 3 bases and V 3 bases, and 7 bases lay outside the gene matches. The CDR3 contains 15 residues. CDR3 bases: TGTGCCAGTAGTATTGCGACAGGGACCGACTATGGCTACACCTTC. Its protein product is CASSIATGTDYGYTF.

The chain links TRBV30 to TRBJ1-5, with 7 positions matching TRBD1. Per the germline V gene, CDR1 is GTSNPN and CDR2 is SVGIG (reference sequence). CDR3 length: 14 residues. The V gene end was trimmed by 0 bases and the J gene end by 7 bases; junction bases not matched to a gene: 6. For the CDR3, the DNA is TGTGCCTGGAGTGTAGGGCAGGGGGAACAGCCCCAGCATTTT. Encoded protein: CAWSVGQGEQPQHF.